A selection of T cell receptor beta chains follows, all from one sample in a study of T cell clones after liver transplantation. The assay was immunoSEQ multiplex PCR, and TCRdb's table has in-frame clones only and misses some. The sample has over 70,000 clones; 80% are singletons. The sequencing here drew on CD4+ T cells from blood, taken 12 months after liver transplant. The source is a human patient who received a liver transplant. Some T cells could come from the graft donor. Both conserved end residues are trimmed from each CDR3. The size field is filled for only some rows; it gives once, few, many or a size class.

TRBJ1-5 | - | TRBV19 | ASSSGGNQPQH
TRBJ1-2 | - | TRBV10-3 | AIRDTNYGYT
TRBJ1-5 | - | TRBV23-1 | ASRPPDTYSNQPQH
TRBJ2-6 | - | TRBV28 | ASSWSSGANVLT
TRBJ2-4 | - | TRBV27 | ASSLFTGAKNIQY
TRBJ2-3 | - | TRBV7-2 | ASSLAPTGRSTDTQY
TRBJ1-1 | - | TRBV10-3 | AISENQDLNTEAF
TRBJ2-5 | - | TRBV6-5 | ASSYDLARETQY
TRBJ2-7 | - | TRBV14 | ASSQNRVQQY
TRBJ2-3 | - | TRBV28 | ASSLTPGDRSI
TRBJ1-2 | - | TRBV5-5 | ASSLGQNYGYT
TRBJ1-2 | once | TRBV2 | ASSPGLTRSSYT
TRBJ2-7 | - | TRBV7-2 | AISFGGGPFMDDEQY
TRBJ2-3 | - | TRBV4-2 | ASSQGANSDTQY
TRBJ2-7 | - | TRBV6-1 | ASSEKRSSYEQY
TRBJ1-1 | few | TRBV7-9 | ASSLSRLNTEAF
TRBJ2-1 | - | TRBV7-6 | ASSPLYRNEQF
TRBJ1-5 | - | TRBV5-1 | ASSLRGNQPQH
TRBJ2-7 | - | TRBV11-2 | ASSLGRQPSYEQY
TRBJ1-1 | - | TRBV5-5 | ASSQNTEAF
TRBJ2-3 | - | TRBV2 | ASAPRQGGTDTQY
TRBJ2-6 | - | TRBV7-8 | ASSFGSSGANVLT
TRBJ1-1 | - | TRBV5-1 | ASSLEGLSNTEAF
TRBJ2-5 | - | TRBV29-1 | SVEEVAGARGETQY
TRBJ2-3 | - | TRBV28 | ASTSLGEYTDTQY
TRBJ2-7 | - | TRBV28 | ASSLLGTGSPYEQY
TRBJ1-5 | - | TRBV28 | ASSSSERALRPQH
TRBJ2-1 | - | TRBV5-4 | ASSSLTGDDYNEQF
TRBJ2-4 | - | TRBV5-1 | ASSPGTENIQY
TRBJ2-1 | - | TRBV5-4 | ASSSGTSGRGNEQF
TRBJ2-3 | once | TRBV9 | ASSVSTSGRAGDTQY